This TCR beta chain was found in a study of spatial heterogeneity in lung cancer. This clonotype showed up many times. TCRdb itself ran the 5' RACE reads through MiXCR, one entry per CDR3 protein. This sample has some 32,000 distinct CDR3 sequences; around 9.3% occur once, and the top ten carry approximately 26%. Looked up from germline, CDR1 is MNHEY and CDR2 is SVGAGI. V lost 7 bases, J lost 2 bases, and 6 bases stayed unmatched. There are 15 residues in the CDR3. As to time point: blood at routine non-recurrence follow-up after resection. Researchers sequenced whole RNA taken from tumor, nontumor lung or frozen PBMC without sorting.

This chain connects TRBV6-5 to TRBJ2-2, with TRBD1 identical over 8 bases. The sample here was PBMCs, taken at follow-up. The sequence was obtained from a female donor with early-stage non-small cell lung cancer. The CDR3, as DNA: TGTGCCAGCACCGAGGACAGGGATAACACCGGGGAGCTGTTTTTT. This codes for CASTEDRDNTGELFF.